Only one count was recorded for the clone carrying this T cell receptor (beta chain). This entry is derived from a study of blood T cell repertoires in COVID-19. The overall study: COVID-19 samples, acute and convalescent, were from the United States, Italy and Spain. In each case, the material was cDNA or gDNA derived from T cells, B-cell-depleted T cells, or PBMCs.

The germline V gene has CDR1 LNHDA and CDR2 SQIVND (reference sequence). V dropped 5 bases and J dropped 6 bases, with 14 bases sitting between them. The CDR3 totals 14 residues. In the original processing: Reference gene primers were amplified, and this amplification served to estimate nucleated cell counts. The method was immunoSEQ multiplex PCR; TCRdb's version includes in-frame clones alone and lacks a portion of them. The V and J calls and the clone size are those of that table, but D and trimming were determined from the DNA. The sample has 90,000 or so clones; about 87% are singletons. This receptor was taken from a man aged 80 or over with acute or convalescent COVID-19. Input material: peripheral blood. V is TRBV19 and J is TRBJ2-1; D is undetermined. This CDR3 reads CASSETLLLNEQFF. CDR3 coding DNA: TGTGCCAGTAGTGAGACTCTCCTCCTCAATGAGCAGTTCTTC. The whole variable domain, remainder taken from reference TRBV19 and TRBJ2-1, is DGGITQSPKYLFRKEGQNVTLSCEQNLNHDAMYWYRQDPGQGLRLIYYSQIVNDFQKGDIAEGYSVSREKKESFPLTVTSAQKNPTAFYLCASSETLLLNEQFFGPGTRLTVL.